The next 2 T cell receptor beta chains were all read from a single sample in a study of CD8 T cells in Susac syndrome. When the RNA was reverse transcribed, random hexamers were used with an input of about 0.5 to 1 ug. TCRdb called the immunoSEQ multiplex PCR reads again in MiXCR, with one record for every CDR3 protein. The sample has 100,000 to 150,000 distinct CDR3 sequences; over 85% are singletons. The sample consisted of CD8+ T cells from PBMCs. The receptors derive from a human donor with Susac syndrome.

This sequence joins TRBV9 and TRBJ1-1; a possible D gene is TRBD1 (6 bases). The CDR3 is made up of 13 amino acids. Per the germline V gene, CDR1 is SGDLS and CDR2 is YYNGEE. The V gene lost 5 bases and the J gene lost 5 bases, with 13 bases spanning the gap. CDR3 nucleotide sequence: TGTGCCAGCAGTAATACAGGGTCTACTGAAGCTTTCTTT. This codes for CASSNTGSTEAFF.

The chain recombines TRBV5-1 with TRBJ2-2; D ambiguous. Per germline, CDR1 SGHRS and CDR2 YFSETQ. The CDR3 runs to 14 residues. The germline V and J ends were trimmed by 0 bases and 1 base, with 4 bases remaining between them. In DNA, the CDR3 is TGCGCCAGCAGCTTGGTCAGGAACACCGGGGAGCTGTTTTTT. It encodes CASSLVRNTGELFF.